This T cell receptor beta chain is drawn from a study of early T cells in non-severe SARS-CoV-2 infection. TCRdb fed the 5' RACE reads into MiXCR, producing one record per CDR3 protein. The table lists around 57,000 distinct CDR3 sequences, approximately 6% of them singletons. The germline V gene encodes CDR1 MDHEN and CDR2 SYDVKM. CDR3 size: 18 residues. After removal of 1 base from V and 3 bases from J, the junction contained 11 bases not matched to a gene. This clonotype was seen many times. Sequenced sample: whole blood. This chain joins TRBV28 and TRBJ2-1, with TRBD2 matching over 8 bases. The TCR comes from an adult who was a healthcare worker with PCR-confirmed SARS-CoV-2 infection or an uninfected control (not recorded which). CDR3 sequence: CASSLSVGLGTSYNEQFF. In nucleotides, the CDR3 is TGTGCCAGCAGTTTATCTGTGGGGCTCGGGACTAGCTACAATGAGCAGTTCTTC.